This TCR beta chain was found in a study of CD8+CD57+ T cells in acquired aplastic anemia. Study context: Yields of DNA that came from sorted CD4+ and CD8+ cells averaged approximately 3.2 ug.

According to the study, genomic DNA was the template for TCR beta VDJ and CDR3 profiling. MiXCR was run by TCRdb on the reads, yielding one entry per CDR3 protein. This sample carries about 190,000 distinct CDR3 sequences, about three fifths of them seen once, and the ten largest clones take 46%. As for this clonotype: Its target is not known.

Trimming removed 3 bases from V and 1 base from J, with 1 base in between. Germline V gene lookup returns CDR1 LNHDA and CDR2 SQIVND (reference sequence). The CDR3 runs 13 residues. General study points: Common to patients and controls were twenty-nine CD8+ CDR3 sequences. No significant patient-versus-control difference appeared in CD8+ Simpson's diversity.

The chain combines TRBV19 with TRBJ2-6; D remains ambiguous. What was sequenced was sorted CD4+, CD8+, or CD8+CD57+ T cells (not recorded which) from PBMCs. The TCR sequence derives from a human donor with severe aplastic anemia or a healthy control (not recorded which). The CDR3 DNA follows: TGTGCCAGTAGTATGTCTGGGGCCAACGTCCTGACTTTC. It yields the protein CASSMSGANVLTF.